This T cell receptor beta chain was observed in a study of T cells after yellow fever vaccination. Study summary: SMART-Seq v4 Ultra Low Input handled preparation of low-cell-number fractions. Findings of the study overall: A secondary response was less intense yet reached its peak sooner, at day 5 versus 15. Subsequent booster samples again held most clones from primary vaccination (nearly 98% CD4, roughly 90% CD8).

They built TCR cDNA with 5'RACE template switching, a step that put in a universal primer site and UMIs. One entry per CDR3 protein, called by TCRdb with MiXCR from the 5' RACE reads. The table has some 300,000 distinct CDR3 sequences, approximately 10% seen once; the top ten hold about 3.7%. The ends were cut back, 6 bases at V and 7 bases at J, with 12 bases in the middle. The CDR3 contains 12 residues. About this clonotype itself: Its antigen remains unknown.

The V gene is TRBV12-3 or TRBV12-4, the J gene TRBJ2-5; D may correspond to TRBD1 or TRBD2 (5 bases each). The specimen was CD4+ T cells sorted from PBMCs, collected 5 days after the yellow fever booster vaccination. The sequence derives from a man between 18 and 29 years old who received the YFV17D yellow fever vaccine. The CDR3 spells CASRPIGGTQYF. DNA for the CDR3: TGTGCCAGCAGGCCCATTGGGGGGACCCAGTACTTC.